The clone carrying this T cell receptor (beta chain) was seen a few times. What it binds is not known. This entry belongs to a study of cytomegalovirus exposure and HLA in healthy donors. In the study overall: Most genotyped donors, around 78% of about 430, had Caucasian-associated genetic ancestry. Findings of the study overall: A later analysis showed TCR association rates differing by HLA locus, peaking at DRB1 and lowest at HLA-C. With further analysis later on, most CMV-associated TCR beta chains appeared HLA-restricted.

The CDR3 contains 16 residues. Trimming at V came to 2 bases and at J to 9 bases, leaving 10 bases not matched to a gene. In germline, CDR1 is MNHNS, CDR2 SASEGT. PCR was performed using 60 Vbeta and 13 Jbeta primers. Data came from immunoSEQ multiplex PCR; TCRdb stores just in-frame clones and leaves some out. The repertoire consists of about 120,000 clones, with less than 10% occurring once and the leading ten covering 6% to 7.5%. The TCR comes from a woman aged 40 to 50 in good health and CMV-seropositive. Sequenced sample: PBMCs. The J gene is TRBJ1-6, the V gene TRBV6-1; 7 bases are a match to TRBD1. The CDR3 is CASSEFLTGTSSPLHF. CDR3 DNA: TGTGCCAGCAGTGAATTTTTGACAGGGACAAGTTCACCCCTCCACTTT.